This T cell receptor (beta chain) appears in the sequencing data of a study of monozygotic twins with inflammatory bowel disease. Points on this clonotype: No antigen is known for it.

Each CDR3 protein gets one entry in TCRdb, which reprocessed the 5' RACE reads and gives no DNA. There are 300,000 to 400,000 distinct CDR3 sequences in the sample, with 2.5% to 3% held by the top ten. Study-wide points: Repertoires of patients may have been made more variable by differing immunosuppressive treatments.

The CDR3 has 15 residues. Germline CDR1 reads SNHLY; CDR2 reads FYNNEI. The sequencing input was blood. V is TRBV2 and J is TRBJ2-7. This receptor was obtained from a human donor with ulcerative colitis or Crohn's disease, or a healthy co-twin of an affected twin (not recorded which). The CDR3 region is CASSERPGATYEQYF.